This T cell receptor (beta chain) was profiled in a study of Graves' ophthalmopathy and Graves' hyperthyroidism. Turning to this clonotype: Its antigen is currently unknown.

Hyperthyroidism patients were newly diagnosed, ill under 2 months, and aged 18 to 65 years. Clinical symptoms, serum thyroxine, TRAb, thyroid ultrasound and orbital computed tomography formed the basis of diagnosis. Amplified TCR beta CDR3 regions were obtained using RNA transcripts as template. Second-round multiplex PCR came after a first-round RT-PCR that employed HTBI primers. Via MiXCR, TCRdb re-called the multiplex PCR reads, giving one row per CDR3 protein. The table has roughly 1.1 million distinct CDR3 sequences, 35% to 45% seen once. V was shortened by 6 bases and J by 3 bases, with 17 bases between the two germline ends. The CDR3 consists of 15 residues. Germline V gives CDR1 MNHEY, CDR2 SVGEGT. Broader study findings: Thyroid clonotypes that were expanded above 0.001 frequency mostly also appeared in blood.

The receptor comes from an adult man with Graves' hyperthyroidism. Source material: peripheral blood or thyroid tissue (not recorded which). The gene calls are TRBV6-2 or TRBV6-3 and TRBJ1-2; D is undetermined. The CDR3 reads CASRVVIIRDYGYTF. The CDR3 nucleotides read TGTGCCAGCAGGGTGGTAATCATCCGCGACTATGGCTACACCTTC.